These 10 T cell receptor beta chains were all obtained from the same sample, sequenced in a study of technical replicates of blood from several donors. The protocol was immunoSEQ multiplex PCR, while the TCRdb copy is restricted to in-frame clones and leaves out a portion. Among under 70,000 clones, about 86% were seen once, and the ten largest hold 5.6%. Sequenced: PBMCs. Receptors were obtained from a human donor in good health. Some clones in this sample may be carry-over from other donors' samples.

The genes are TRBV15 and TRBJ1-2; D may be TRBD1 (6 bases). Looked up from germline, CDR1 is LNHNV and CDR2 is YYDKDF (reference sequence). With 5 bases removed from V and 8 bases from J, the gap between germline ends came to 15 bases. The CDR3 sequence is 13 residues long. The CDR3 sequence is CATSRSGAQGYTF. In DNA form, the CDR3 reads TGTGCCACCAGCCGCTCAGGGGCCCAGGGCTACACCTTC.

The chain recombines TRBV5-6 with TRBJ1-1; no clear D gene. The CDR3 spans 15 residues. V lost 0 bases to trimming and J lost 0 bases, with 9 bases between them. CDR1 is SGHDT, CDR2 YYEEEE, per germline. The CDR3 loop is CASSLAPGMNTEAFF. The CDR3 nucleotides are TGTGCCAGCAGCTTGGCCCCCGGGATGAACACTGAAGCTTTCTTT.

The CDR3 spells CASSQQAGGTSGANVLTF. The CDR3 DNA reads as TGTGCCAGCAGCCAGCAAGCGGGGGGGACCTCTGGGGCCAACGTCCTGACTTTC. The rearrangement uses TRBV4-2 and TRBJ2-6; 10 nucleotides agree with TRBD2. This CDR3 has 18 amino acids. Germline-derived CDR1 and CDR2 are LGHNA and YNFKEQ. V trimming: 3 bases; J trimming: 0 bases; junction bases outside the gene matches: 5.

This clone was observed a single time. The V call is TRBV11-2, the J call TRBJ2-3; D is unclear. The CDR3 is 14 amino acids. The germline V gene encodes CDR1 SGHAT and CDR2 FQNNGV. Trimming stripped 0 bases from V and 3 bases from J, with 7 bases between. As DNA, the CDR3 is TGTGCCAGCAGCTTAGATCATCGGACAGATACGCAGTATTTT. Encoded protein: CASSLDHRTDTQYF.

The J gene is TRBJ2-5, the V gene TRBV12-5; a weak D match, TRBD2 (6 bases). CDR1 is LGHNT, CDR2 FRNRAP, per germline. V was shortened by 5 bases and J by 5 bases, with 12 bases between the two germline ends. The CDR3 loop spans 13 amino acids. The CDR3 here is CASGPGDGETQYF. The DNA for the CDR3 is TGTGCTAGTGGTCCGGGGGATGGGGAGACCCAGTACTTC. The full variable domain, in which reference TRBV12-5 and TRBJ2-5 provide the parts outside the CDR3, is DARVTQTPRHKVTEMGQEVTMRCQPILGHNTVFWYRQTMMQGLELLAYFRNRAPLDDSGMPKDRFSAEMPDATLATLKIQPSEPRDSAVYFCASGPGDGETQYFGPGTRLLVL.

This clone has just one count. CDR3: CASSRQIQPQSSTDTQYF. In DNA form, the CDR3 reads TGCGCCAGCAGCCGACAAATACAACCCCAGTCAAGCACAGATACGCAGTATTTT. The chain links TRBV5-1 to TRBJ2-3, with D hard to call. CDR1 SGHRS and CDR2 YFSETQ come from the germline V gene. The CDR3 is 18 amino acids. V lost 4 bases and J 0 bases, leaving 21 bases between the germline ends.

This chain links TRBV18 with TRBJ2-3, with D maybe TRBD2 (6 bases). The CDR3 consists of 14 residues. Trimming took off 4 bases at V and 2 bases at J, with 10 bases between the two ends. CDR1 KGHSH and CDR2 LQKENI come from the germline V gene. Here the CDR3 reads CASSLAGPTDTQYF. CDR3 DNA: TGTGCCAGCTCACTGGCGGGACCCACAGATACGCAGTATTTT.

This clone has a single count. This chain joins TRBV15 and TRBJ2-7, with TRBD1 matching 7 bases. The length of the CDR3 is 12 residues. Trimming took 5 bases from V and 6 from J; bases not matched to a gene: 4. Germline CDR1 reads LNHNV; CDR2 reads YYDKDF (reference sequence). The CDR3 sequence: CATSPQGREQYF. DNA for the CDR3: TGTGCCACCAGCCCACAGGGGCGCGAGCAGTACTTC.

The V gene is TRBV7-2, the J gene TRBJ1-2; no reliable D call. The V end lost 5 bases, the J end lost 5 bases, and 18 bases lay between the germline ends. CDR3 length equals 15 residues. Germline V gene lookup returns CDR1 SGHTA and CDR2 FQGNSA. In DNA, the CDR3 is TGTGCCAGCAGCCCCCTCTTGCCAGGACTATATGGCTACACCTTC. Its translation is CASSPLLPGLYGYTF.

CDR3 loop: CASSLGGGGEQFF. DNA for the CDR3: TGTGCCAGCAGCTTGGGCGGGGGAGGTGAGCAGTTCTTC. The V call is TRBV7-2, the J call TRBJ2-1; 7 bases align to TRBD2. The CDR3 length is 13 residues. Trimming at V came to 3 bases and at J to 9 bases, leaving 5 bases not matched to a gene. In germline, CDR1 is SGHTA, CDR2 FQGNSA.